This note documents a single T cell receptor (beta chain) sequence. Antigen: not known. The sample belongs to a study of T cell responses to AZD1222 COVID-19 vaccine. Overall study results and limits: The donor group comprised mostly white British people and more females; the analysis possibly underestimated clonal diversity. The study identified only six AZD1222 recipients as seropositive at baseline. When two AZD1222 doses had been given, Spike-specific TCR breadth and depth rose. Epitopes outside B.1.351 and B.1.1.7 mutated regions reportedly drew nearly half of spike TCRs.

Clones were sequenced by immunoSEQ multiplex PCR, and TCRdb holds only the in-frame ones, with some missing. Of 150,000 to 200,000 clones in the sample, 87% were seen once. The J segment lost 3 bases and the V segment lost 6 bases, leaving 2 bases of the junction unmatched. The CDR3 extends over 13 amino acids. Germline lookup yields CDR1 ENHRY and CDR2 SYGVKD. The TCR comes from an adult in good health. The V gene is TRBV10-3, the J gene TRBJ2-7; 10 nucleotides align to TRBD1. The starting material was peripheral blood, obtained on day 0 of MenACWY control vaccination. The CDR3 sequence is CAIRRTGGYEQYF. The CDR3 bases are TGTGCCATCAGGCGGACAGGGGGCTACGAGCAGTACTTC.